The 10 T cell receptor beta chains below all came from one sample that was sequenced in a study of neoadjuvant anti-PD-1 for oral cavity cancer. Clones were sequenced by immunoSEQ multiplex PCR, and TCRdb holds only the in-frame ones, with some missing. Among tens of thousands of clones listed, about 86% were seen once. Sequences were derived from PBMCs, sampled before nivolumab (anti-PD-1) treatment. The receptor set was obtained from a person aged 35-80 years with oral cavity squamous cell carcinoma.

The rearrangement links TRBV4-1 to TRBJ2-3; D remains unclear. The V gene's germline CDR1 is MGHRA and CDR2 YSYEKL. The V gene lost 0 bases and the J gene lost 1 base, with 11 bases spanning the gap. The CDR3 totals 16 residues. This chain's CDR3 is CASSQEEVRGTDTQYF. DNA for the CDR3: TGCGCCAGCAGCCAAGAAGAGGTTAGGGGCACAGATACGCAGTATTTT.

The V and J genes are TRBV5-4 and TRBJ1-4; D is unresolved. The CDR3 totals 15 residues. Trimming shortened V by 3 bases and J by 7 bases, and 16 bases separated the two germline ends. Germline values: CDR1 SGHNT, CDR2 YYREEE (reference sequence). CDR3 nucleotides: TGTGCCAGCAGCTCGGGCGACACCTTGGGTGAAAAACTGTTTTTT. This encodes CASSSGDTLGEKLFF.

In nucleotides, the CDR3 is TGTGCCAGCAGCGTAGGGAGGAGTCGAAACTACGAGCAGTACTTC. Its protein product is CASSVGRSRNYEQYF. The rearrangement links TRBV9 to TRBJ2-7; TRBD2 is a possible D gene (5 bases). Germline V lookup: CDR1 SGDLS, CDR2 YYNGEE. There are 15 residues in the CDR3. V lost 0 bases, J lost 3 bases, and 13 bases lay in between.

The chain links TRBV7-3 to TRBJ2-1; no reliable D call. Trimming stripped 5 bases from V and 3 bases from J, with 11 bases between. Per the germline V gene, CDR1 is SGHTA and CDR2 is FQGTGA. CDR3 length: 14 amino acids. DNA for the CDR3: TGTGCCAGCAGCCCCGCAAATGGCTACAATGAGCAGTTCTTC. Its translation is CASSPANGYNEQFF.

This CDR3 is CASSLSGGADYNEQFF. CDR3 DNA: TGTGCCAGCAGCTTAAGCGGCGGGGCCGATTACAATGAGCAGTTCTTC. This rearrangement joins TRBV7-3 to TRBJ2-1; possible D gene TRBD2, 6 bases. Germline V lookup: CDR1 SGHTA, CDR2 FQGTGA. CDR3 length: 16 amino acids. Trimming took 1 base from V and 4 from J, leaving 14 bases between them.

This chain links TRBV11-2 with TRBJ2-7, with 8 bases identical to TRBD1. Germline V lookup: CDR1 SGHAT, CDR2 FQNNGV. This CDR3 has 14 amino acids. Germline trimming cut 0 bases from V and 7 bases from J; bases unmatched to any gene: 5. This CDR3 is CASSLDGRGREQYF. DNA of the CDR3: TGTGCCAGCAGCTTAGATGGCAGGGGGCGAGAGCAGTACTTC.

This clone showed up just a few times. The V gene is TRBV6-1, the J gene TRBJ2-7; tentatively, D is TRBD1 (5 bases). V was cut by 1 base and J by 3 bases, with 10 bases left in between. This CDR3 is built from 14 residues. Germline V gene lookup returns CDR1 MNHNS and CDR2 SASEGT. The CDR3: CASSEGGIVYEQYF. CDR3 nucleotides: TGTGCCAGCAGTGAAGGGGGCATTGTCTACGAGCAGTACTTC.

This sequence joins TRBV18 and TRBJ2-7; D unresolved. Germline V CDR1 and CDR2: KGHSH, LQKENI. V lost 0 bases and J lost 3, with 9 bases in between. This CDR3 spans 14 amino acids. The CDR3 coding sequence is TGTGCCAGCTCACCACCGTACGGGCACTACGAGCAGTACTTC. Its protein is CASSPPYGHYEQYF.

This rearrangement joins TRBV9 to TRBJ2-1; TRBD1 is a possible D gene (6 bases). CDR1 SGDLS and CDR2 YYNGEE come from the germline V gene. This CDR3 has 14 amino acids. V lost 3 bases and J 3 bases, leaving 10 bases between the germline ends. The CDR3 DNA reads TGTGCCAGCAGCGCCAGGGGTATCTACAATGAGCAGTTCTTC. The encoded protein is CASSARGIYNEQFF.

The chain is built from TRBV4-2 and TRBJ2-2; tentatively, D is TRBD1 or TRBD2 (5 bases each). CDR3 length: 16 amino acids. The germline V and J ends were trimmed by 1 base and 0 bases, with 9 bases remaining between them. The germline V gene encodes CDR1 LGHNA and CDR2 YNFKEQ. As DNA, the CDR3 is TGTGCCAGCAGCCAAGTTTGGGGGTCGAACACCGGGGAGCTGTTTTTT. Translation: CASSQVWGSNTGELFF.